This T cell receptor (beta chain) was observed in a study of blood T cell repertoires in COVID-19. Looking at the study overall: The study drew acute and convalescent COVID-19 samples from the United States, Italy and Spain.

Germline values: CDR1 MDHEN, CDR2 SYDVKM. This CDR3 spans 13 amino acids. The J segment lost 1 base and the V segment lost 5 bases, leaving 1 base of the junction unmatched. In the original workflow: Amplification of reference gene primers provided the estimated nucleated cell counts. Produced via immunoSEQ multiplex PCR; TCRdb's table is partial and in-frame only. The DNA was the basis for D and trimming; V, J and clone size are from that table. The table shows around 190,000 clones, with 84% occurring only once. Enrollees, about 18 to 95 years old, lived in approximately 25 US areas. All recovered Cohort 3 donors got two negative PCRs, got clearance, or saw symptom resolution. Turning to this clone: Different DNA sequences within this sample yield the same CDR3.

The sample comprised PBMCs or T cells enriched from blood (not recorded which). The sequence came from a woman in her 30s who had recovered from COVID-19. This sequence joins TRBV28 and TRBJ1-1; TRBD1 aligns across 7 bases. CDR3 sequence: CASSRDRNTEAFF. CDR3 nucleotide sequence: TGTGCCAGCAGTAGGGACAGGAACACTGAAGCTTTCTTT.